The TCR beta chain described here comes from a study of shared clonotypes between healthy human individuals. Regarding the study as a whole: The small donor group covered limited genetic and exposure diversity.

Germline CDR1 and CDR2: SGHNT and YYREEE (reference sequence). After removal of 2 bases from V and 4 bases from J, the junction contained 4 bases not matched to a gene. The CDR3 loop spans 14 amino acids. Nashville, Tennessee was home to all donors, who were Caucasian adults. To note about this clone: Its antigen remains unidentified.

The material for each subset, its genomic DNA, was split evenly across several immunoSEQ plates. Sequencing used immunoSEQ multiplex PCR; TCRdb keeps in-frame clones, though not all of them. Among about 490,000 clones listed, approximately 84% were seen once. The V gene is TRBV5-4, the J gene TRBJ2-5, with TRBD2 identical over 8 bases. The source is a woman aged 40 to 50 in good health. Some clones in this sample may be carry-over from other donors' samples. The sequenced sample consisted of PBMCs. The CDR3 protein is CASSLAGVGETQYF. In nucleotides, the CDR3 is TGTGCCAGCAGCTTAGCGGGAGTCGGAGAGACCCAGTACTTC. Drawing the rest from reference TRBV5-4 and TRBJ2-5, the complete variable domain is ETGVTQSPTHLIKTRGQQVTLRCSSQSGHNTVSWYQQALGQGPQFIFQYYREEENGRGNFPPRFSGLQFPNYSSELNVNALELDDSALYLCASSLAGVGETQYFGPGTRLLVL.